This TCR beta chain was retrieved from a study of blood T cell repertoires in COVID-19. Clones were read by immunoSEQ multiplex PCR, and TCRdb kept only the in-frame ones, dropping some. Of 150,000 to 200,000 clones in the sample, 80% to 95% were seen once. V gave up 5 bases and J gave up 4 bases, with 23 bases separating them. Germline CDR1 reads SEHNR; CDR2 reads FQNEAQ (reference sequence). The CDR3 is made up of 17 amino acids. Sequencing was done on a sample of peripheral blood. This sequence was found in a man aged 50-59 years with acute or convalescent COVID-19. The chain combines TRBV7-9 with TRBJ1-2; the D is unclear. CDR3 residues: CASSPSRDPLPPYGYTF. CDR3 sequence (DNA): TGTGCCAGCAGCCCTAGTCGTGACCCTCTACCCCCCTATGGCTACACCTTC.